This passage covers 27 T cell receptor beta chains from one sample sequenced in a study of blood T cell repertoires in COVID-19 (dated by TCRdb to the early 2020s). The method behind the library was the immunoSEQ multiplex PCR assay. TCRdb stores this immuneACCESS table with in-frame sequences only. Part of the clones is absent; in the studies checked, under half of the shortfall reflects unresolved V genes, and no reason is known for the rest. The sample table records around 140,000 clones; about 88% of these occur just once. The top ten clonotypes cover around 2.3% of the sample. The sequenced sample consisted of peripheral blood. These receptors came from a human donor with COVID-19, enrolled during active disease. The donor label of this sample is uncertain.

The rearrangement links TRBV19 to TRBJ1-2; 8 nucleotides line up with TRBD1. Germline CDR1 LNHDA, CDR2 SQIVND (reference sequence). The trim removed 3 bases at V and 5 bases at J, leaving 5 bases unmatched. This CDR3 is built from 14 residues. CDR3 coding DNA: TGTGCCAGTAGTATCATACAGGGGGGATATGGCTACACCTTC. It encodes CASSIIQGGYGYTF.

The gene calls are TRBV19 and TRBJ2-7; 7 bases are shared with TRBD1. J gave up 3 bases and V 4 bases, and 0 bases lay outside the gene matches. Germline CDR1 and CDR2: LNHDA and SQIVND (reference sequence). This CDR3 region has 12 residues. CDR3 DNA: TGTGCCAGTAGTAACAGGGGCTACGAGCAGTACTTC. Translated, it gives CASSNRGYEQYF. The full variable domain, with the rest looked up from reference TRBV19 and TRBJ2-7, is DGGITQSPKYLFRKEGQNVTLSCEQNLNHDAMYWYRQDPGQGLRLIYYSQIVNDFQKGDIAEGYSVSREKKESFPLTVTSAQKNPTAFYLCASSNRGYEQYFGPGTRLTVT.

This chain links TRBV4-2 with TRBJ2-4, with 9 bases fitting TRBD2. The germline gives CDR1 LGHNA, CDR2 YNFKEQ. The V and J ends lost 0 bases and 3 bases, in that order; junction bases with no gene match: 3. The CDR3 has 16 amino acids. As DNA, the CDR3 is TGTGCCAGCAGCCAAGAAGGGACTAGCCTCAAAAACATTCAGTACTTC. Amino acid sequence: CASSQEGTSLKNIQYF.

In its sample, this clone was seen a few times. J is TRBJ1-1 and V is TRBV29-1, with 8 bases that match TRBD1. The V and J ends lost 8 bases and 5 bases, in that order; junction bases with no gene match: 7. CDR3 length: 12 residues. Germline values: CDR1 SQVTM, CDR2 ANQGSEA. As DNA, the CDR3 is TGCAGCTACCGGACAGGGCATACTGAAGCTTTCTTT. This encodes CSYRTGHTEAFF.

This CDR3 reads CASSYSAGGGYTF. CDR3 nucleotide sequence: TGTGCCAGCAGTTACTCGGCAGGGGGTGGCTACACCTTC. The chain joins TRBV6-5 to TRBJ1-2; 7 bases are shared with TRBD1. The CDR3 is 13 residues long. Looked up from germline, CDR1 is MNHEY and CDR2 is SVGAGI. V shed 0 bases, J shed 7 bases, and the junction held 2 bases outside the gene matches.

DNA for the CDR3: TGTGCCAGCAGTTACTCTGTCGGGACAGGGGGCTATGGCTACACCTTC. Protein: CASSYSVGTGGYGYTF. This sequence joins TRBV6-5 and TRBJ1-2; 11 nucleotides agree with TRBD1. CDR1 is MNHEY and CDR2 is SVGAGI in the germline V gene. This CDR3 is built from 16 residues. J lost 4 bases, V lost 0 bases, and 4 bases had no gene match.

The chain couples TRBV19 to TRBJ1-6; tentative D call: TRBD1 (6 bases). The CDR3 sequence is 15 residues long. Trimming shortened V by 1 base and J by 8 bases, and 12 bases separated the two germline ends. Per the germline V gene, CDR1 is LNHDA and CDR2 is SQIVND (reference sequence). The CDR3 spells CASSIVGGEDSPLHF. CDR3 sequence (DNA): TGTGCCAGTAGTATAGTAGGGGGGGAAGATTCACCCCTCCACTTT.

The chain uses TRBV11-3 and TRBJ1-2; D uncertain. Germline assignment: CDR1 SGHNT and CDR2 YENEEA. V lost 5 bases, J lost 7 bases, and 17 bases lay in between. The CDR3 contains 14 residues. For the CDR3, the DNA is TGTGCCAGCAGCCCCCCCGGCGGTTCTACTGGCTACACCTTC. It is translated as CASSPPGGSTGYTF.

The V and J genes are TRBV19 and TRBJ1-1; TRBD1 matches at 7 bases. Trimming removed 5 bases from V and 10 bases from J; junction bases left unmatched: 13. Germline CDR1 LNHDA, CDR2 SQIVND (reference sequence). The CDR3 length is 14 residues. CDR3 loop: CASSPPGGGRGAFF. CDR3 DNA sequence: TGTGCCAGTAGTCCGCCGGGAGGGGGCCGGGGAGCTTTCTTT.

This chain joins TRBV7-9 and TRBJ1-2, with D possibly matching TRBD1 (5 bases). V lost 1 base, J lost 7 bases, and 13 bases lay in between. This CDR3 has 14 amino acids. Germline assignment: CDR1 SEHNR and CDR2 FQNEAQ (reference sequence). CDR3: CASSLVPGVGGYTF. As DNA, the CDR3 is TGTGCCAGCAGCTTAGTTCCGGGGGTAGGTGGCTACACCTTC.

The rearrangement joins TRBV28 to TRBJ1-6; D is unresolved. This CDR3 has 14 residues. V lost 11 bases and J 0 bases, leaving 11 bases between the germline ends. Germline CDR1 and CDR2: MDHEN and SYDVKM. CDR3 sequence reads: CAGSGSSYNSPLHF. DNA of the CDR3: TGTGCCGGCTCGGGTAGCTCCTATAATTCACCCCTCCACTTT.

This chain joins TRBV15 and TRBJ1-6; D ambiguous. The CDR3 is made up of 16 amino acids. Trimming removed 0 bases from V and 7 bases from J, with 13 bases in between. Germline loops: CDR1 LNHNV, CDR2 YYDKDF (reference sequence). The CDR3 here is CATSRDKRSENSPLHF. The CDR3 DNA reads as TGTGCCACCAGCAGAGATAAGAGGTCAGAAAATTCACCCCTCCACTTT. The full variable domain, completed using reference TRBV15 and TRBJ1-6, is DAMVIQNPRYQVTQFGKPVTLSCSQTLNHNVMYWYQQKSSQAPKLLFHYYDKDFNNEADTPDNFQSRRPNTSFCFLDIRSPGLGDTAMYLCATSRDKRSENSPLHFGNGTRLTVT.

J is TRBJ1-3 and V is TRBV3-1 (or the pseudogene TRBV3-2); D uncertain. This CDR3 has 15 amino acids. Per the germline V gene, CDR1 is LGHDT and CDR2 is YNNKEL (reference sequence). V shed 6 bases and J shed 4 bases, with 16 bases lying between them. The CDR3 coding sequence is TGTGCCAGCAGTCGCCGGGGAGCGGAGGGAAACACCATATATTTT. Translation gives CASSRRGAEGNTIYF.

The chain's CDR3 is CASSLHFGGDPGYEQYF. The DNA for the CDR3 is TGTGCCAGCAGCCTCCATTTCGGGGGGGACCCTGGCTACGAGCAGTACTTC. This chain links TRBV27 with TRBJ2-7, with 8 bases matching TRBD2. Per the germline V gene, CDR1 is MNHEY and CDR2 is SMNVEV (reference sequence). The CDR3 is made up of 17 amino acids. With V trimmed by 6 bases and J by 3 bases, 16 bases remained unmatched.

V and J are TRBV11-3 and TRBJ1-6; 10 bases agree with TRBD1. This CDR3 has 16 residues. The trim removed 3 bases at V and 10 bases at J, leaving 9 bases unmatched. CDR1 is SGHNT and CDR2 is YENEEA in the germline V gene. CDR3 region: CASSFPDDRGRSPLHF. The DNA for the CDR3 is TGTGCCAGCAGCTTTCCGGATGACAGGGGGCGGTCACCCCTCCACTTT.

The chain links TRBV5-1 to TRBJ1-1; D is unclear. V gave up 2 bases and J gave up 0 bases, with 11 bases separating them. This CDR3 has 15 residues. Germline V gene data show CDR1 as SGHRS and CDR2 as YFSETQ. The CDR3 loop reads CASSLSSVMNTEAFF. In DNA form, the CDR3 reads TGCGCCAGCAGCTTAAGTTCAGTCATGAACACTGAAGCTTTCTTT.

The chain is built from TRBV19 and TRBJ1-4; 7 bases agree with TRBD1. V was pared by 5 bases and J by 4 bases, with 4 bases of the junction left unmatched. CDR3 size: 14 residues. Germline V CDR1 and CDR2: LNHDA, SQIVND (reference sequence). The CDR3 nucleotides are TGTGCCAGTAGTTTCGGACAGGATAATGAAAAACTGTTTTTT. It codes for CASSFGQDNEKLFF.

This chain connects TRBV27 to TRBJ2-7, with a tentative D call TRBD1 (5 bases). Between the trimmed V and J ends, which lost 5 bases and 1 base, there was a span of 12 bases. CDR3 size: 14 residues. Per the germline V gene, CDR1 is MNHEY and CDR2 is SMNVEV (reference sequence). CDR3 sequence: CASSLTVPSYEQYF. DNA of the CDR3: TGTGCCAGCAGTCTGACAGTGCCTTCCTACGAGCAGTACTTC.

The genes are TRBV14 and TRBJ2-3; TRBD2 matches 9 bases. CDR1 and CDR2 from the germline V gene are SGHDN and FVKESK. This CDR3 comprises 17 residues. With V trimmed by 1 base and J by 1 base, 6 bases remained unmatched. DNA for the CDR3: TGTGCCAGCAGCCAAGGCGGGGGGGCCTTTGGCACAGATACGCAGTATTTT. Translating it yields CASSQGGGAFGTDTQYF.

The rearrangement joins TRBV25-1 to TRBJ1-3, with unresolved D. V was cut by 3 bases and J by 6 bases, with 15 bases left in between. There are 15 residues in the CDR3. The germline V gene has CDR1 MGHDK and CDR2 SYGVNS. The CDR3 spells CASSDATISENTIYF. As DNA, the CDR3 is TGTGCCAGCAGTGACGCCACGATCAGCGAAAACACCATATATTTT.

The CDR3 DNA sequence: TGTGCCACCAGTGATAGGGGGGGGTATACGGTTTTGGACACTGAAGCTTTCTTT. It codes for CATSDRGGYTVLDTEAFF. This chain links TRBV24-1 with TRBJ1-1; TRBD1 is a possible D gene (6 bases). CDR3 length: 18 amino acids. V was shortened by 3 bases and J by 3 bases, with 22 bases between the two germline ends. CDR1 is KGHDR and CDR2 is SFDVKD in the germline V gene.

V gene TRBV6-6 combines with J gene TRBJ2-5, with TRBD2 matching over 10 bases. The CDR3 length is 15 residues. V was pared by 2 bases and J by 1 base, with 1 base of the junction left unmatched. The V gene's germline CDR1 is MNHNY and CDR2 SVGAGI (reference sequence). CDR3 coding DNA: TGTGCCAGCAGTTACGTAGCGGGGGGCCAAGAGACCCAGTACTTC. Translated, it gives CASSYVAGGQETQYF.

This chain joins TRBV2 and TRBJ2-5; TRBD2 is a possible D gene (5 bases). Trimming left V 4 bases short and J 5 bases short, with 8 bases between. Germline V CDR1 and CDR2: SNHLY, FYNNEI. This CDR3 region has 12 residues. In DNA, the CDR3 is TGTGCCAGCAGTGCTAGGGAGGAGACCCAGTACTTC. Encoded protein: CASSAREETQYF.

The chain carries TRBV3-1 (or the pseudogene TRBV3-2) and TRBJ2-6, with D possibly TRBD2 on 5 matching bases. CDR1 and CDR2 (germline): LGHDT, YNNKEL (reference sequence). The CDR3 length is 15 residues. The V and J ends lost 4 bases and 2 bases respectively, with 9 bases between them. This chain's CDR3 is CASSLEGTGANVLTF. Written as DNA, the CDR3 is TGTGCCAGCAGCCTTGAGGGTACTGGGGCCAACGTCCTGACTTTC.

The CDR3 DNA follows: TGTGCCAGCGCCCTCGGGGGAGGGACGGGAAACATTCAGTACTTC. Translation gives CASALGGGTGNIQYF. The chain is built from TRBV19 and TRBJ2-4; 7 bases align to TRBD2. V shed 9 bases, J shed 6 bases, and the junction held 14 bases outside the gene matches. Germline CDR1 is LNHDA and CDR2 is SQIVND (reference sequence). The CDR3 runs 15 residues.

The V gene is TRBV5-1, the J gene TRBJ2-2; D uncertain. The germline gives CDR1 SGHRS, CDR2 YFSETQ. Trimming cost V 4 bases and J 3 bases, with 10 bases left between them. This CDR3 comprises 14 residues. CDR3 sequence: CASSGAAHTGELFF. In DNA form, the CDR3 reads TGCGCCAGCAGCGGCGCAGCGCACACCGGGGAGCTGTTTTTT.

The chain is built from TRBV5-1 and TRBJ2-1; TRBD2 aligns across 7 bases. CDR3 size: 17 residues. V dropped 0 bases and J dropped 5; count of bases not matched to a gene: 11. CDR1 and CDR2 (germline): SGHRS, YFSETQ. The CDR3 DNA reads as TGCGCCAGCAGCTTGGCACCAGCCGGGACTACCAACAATGAGCAGTTCTTC. Translated: CASSLAPAGTTNNEQFF.